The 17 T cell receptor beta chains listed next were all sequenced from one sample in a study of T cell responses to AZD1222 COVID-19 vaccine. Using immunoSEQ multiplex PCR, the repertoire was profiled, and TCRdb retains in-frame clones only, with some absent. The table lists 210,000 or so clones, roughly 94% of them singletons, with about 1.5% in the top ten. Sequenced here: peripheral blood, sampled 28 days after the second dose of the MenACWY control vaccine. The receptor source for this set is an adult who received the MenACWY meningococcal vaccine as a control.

The CDR3 nucleotides are TGTGCCAGCAGAAGGCAGGGTGGGTACGAGCAGTACTTC. Its protein is CASRRQGGYEQYF. The gene calls are TRBV6-5 and TRBJ2-7; possibly TRBD1 for D (5 bases). This CDR3 has 13 amino acids. Germline V lookup: CDR1 MNHEY, CDR2 SVGAGI. V was pared by 6 bases and J by 4 bases, with 13 bases between.

The DNA of the CDR3 is TGTGCCAGCAGCTCAGGGAGGTTCTATGGCTACACCTTC. Protein sequence: CASSSGRFYGYTF. V usage is TRBV14 and J usage is TRBJ1-2, with D possibly TRBD1 on 5 matching bases. V lost 5 bases to trimming and J lost 4 bases, with 11 bases between them. The CDR3 length is 13 residues. CDR1 and CDR2 (germline): SGHDN, FVKESK.

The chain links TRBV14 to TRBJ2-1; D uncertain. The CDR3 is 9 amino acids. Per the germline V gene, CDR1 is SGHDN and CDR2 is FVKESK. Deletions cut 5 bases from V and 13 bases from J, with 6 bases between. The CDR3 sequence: CASSSRQFF. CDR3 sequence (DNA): TGTGCCAGCAGCTCACGACAGTTCTTC.

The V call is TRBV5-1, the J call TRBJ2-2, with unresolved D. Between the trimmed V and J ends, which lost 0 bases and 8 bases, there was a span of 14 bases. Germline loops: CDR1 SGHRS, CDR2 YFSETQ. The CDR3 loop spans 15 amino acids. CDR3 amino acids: CASSLGDSNRGELFF. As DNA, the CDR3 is TGCGCCAGCAGCTTGGGTGACTCCAATAGGGGGGAGCTGTTTTTT.

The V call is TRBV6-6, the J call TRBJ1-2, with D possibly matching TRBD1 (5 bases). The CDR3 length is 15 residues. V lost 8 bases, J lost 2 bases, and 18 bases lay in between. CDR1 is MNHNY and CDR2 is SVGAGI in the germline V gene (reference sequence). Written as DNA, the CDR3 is TGTGCCAGCCGGTCACCGGGACGGTACAACTATGGCTACACCTTC. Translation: CASRSPGRYNYGYTF.

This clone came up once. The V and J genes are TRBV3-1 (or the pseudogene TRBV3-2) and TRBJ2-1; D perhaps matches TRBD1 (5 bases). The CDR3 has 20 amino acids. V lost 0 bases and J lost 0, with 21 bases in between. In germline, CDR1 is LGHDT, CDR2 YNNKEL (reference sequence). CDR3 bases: TGTGCCAGCAGCCAAGATCCGATAAAGGGGCTACCGAGCTCCTACAATGAGCAGTTCTTC. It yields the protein CASSQDPIKGLPSSYNEQFF.

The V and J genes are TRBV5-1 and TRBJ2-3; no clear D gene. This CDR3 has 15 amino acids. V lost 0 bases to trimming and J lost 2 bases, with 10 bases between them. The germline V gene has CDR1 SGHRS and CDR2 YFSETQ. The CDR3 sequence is CASSLGQRYTDTQYF. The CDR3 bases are TGCGCCAGCAGCTTGGGGCAAAGATACACAGATACGCAGTATTTT. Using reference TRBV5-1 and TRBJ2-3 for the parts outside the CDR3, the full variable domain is KAGVTQTPRYLIKTRGQQVTLSCSPISGHRSVSWYQQTPGQGLQFLFEYFSETQRNKGNFPGRFSGRQFSNSRSEMNVSTLELGDSALYLCASSLGQRYTDTQYFGPGTRLTVL.

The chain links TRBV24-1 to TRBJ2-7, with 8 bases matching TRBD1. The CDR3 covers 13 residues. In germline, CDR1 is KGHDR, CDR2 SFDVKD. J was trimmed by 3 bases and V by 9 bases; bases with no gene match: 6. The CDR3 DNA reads TGTGCCACCCAAGTACAGGGGGGCTACGAGCAGTACTTC. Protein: CATQVQGGYEQYF.

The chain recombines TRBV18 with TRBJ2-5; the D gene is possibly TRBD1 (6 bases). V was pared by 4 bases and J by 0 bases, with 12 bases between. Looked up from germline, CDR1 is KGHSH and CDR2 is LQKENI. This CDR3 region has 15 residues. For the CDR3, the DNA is TGTGCCAGCTCACGACAGGTCCCCAACCAAGAGACCCAGTACTTC. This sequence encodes CASSRQVPNQETQYF.

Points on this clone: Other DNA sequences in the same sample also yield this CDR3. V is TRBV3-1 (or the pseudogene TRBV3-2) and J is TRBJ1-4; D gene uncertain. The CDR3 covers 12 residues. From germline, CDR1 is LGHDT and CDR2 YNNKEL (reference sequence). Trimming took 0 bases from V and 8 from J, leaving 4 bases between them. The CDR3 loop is CASSQDREKLFF. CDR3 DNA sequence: TGTGCCAGCAGCCAAGACAGAGAAAAACTGTTTTTT.

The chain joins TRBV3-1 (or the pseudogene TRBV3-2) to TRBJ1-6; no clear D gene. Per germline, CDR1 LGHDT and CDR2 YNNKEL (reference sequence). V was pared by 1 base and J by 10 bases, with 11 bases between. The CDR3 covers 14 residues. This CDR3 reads CASSQVGSQSPLHF. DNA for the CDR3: TGTGCCAGCAGCCAAGTTGGCAGTCAATCACCCCTCCACTTT.

The CDR3 DNA reads as TGTGCCAGCAGCGTCGACCCAAGCAATCAGCCCCAGCATTTT. The encoded protein is CASSVDPSNQPQHF. The V and J genes are TRBV5-4 and TRBJ1-5; D remains ambiguous. The CDR3 length is 14 residues. Germline values: CDR1 SGHNT, CDR2 YYREEE (reference sequence). Trimming left V 4 bases short and J 1 base short, with 9 bases between. Full variable domain (missing parts from reference TRBV5-4 and TRBJ1-5): ETGVTQSPTHLIKTRGQQVTLRCSSQSGHNTVSWYQQALGQGPQFIFQYYREEENGRGNFPPRFSGLQFPNYSSELNVNALELDDSALYLCASSVDPSNQPQHFGDGTRLSIL.

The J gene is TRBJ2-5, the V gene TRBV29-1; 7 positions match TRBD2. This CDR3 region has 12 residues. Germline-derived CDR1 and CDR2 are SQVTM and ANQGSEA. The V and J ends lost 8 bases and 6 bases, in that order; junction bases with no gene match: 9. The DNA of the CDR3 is TGCAGCCCGGGACTACCTCTGAAGACCCAGTACTTC. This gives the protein CSPGLPLKTQYF.

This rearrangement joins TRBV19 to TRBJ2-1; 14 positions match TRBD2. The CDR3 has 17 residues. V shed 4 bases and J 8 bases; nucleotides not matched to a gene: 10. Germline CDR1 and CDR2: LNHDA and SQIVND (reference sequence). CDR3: CASSTHPGTSGSYEQFF. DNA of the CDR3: TGTGCCAGTAGTACTCACCCCGGGACTAGCGGGAGCTATGAGCAGTTCTTC. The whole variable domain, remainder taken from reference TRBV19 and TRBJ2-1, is DGGITQSPKYLFRKEGQNVTLSCEQNLNHDAMYWYRQDPGQGLRLIYYSQIVNDFQKGDIAEGYSVSREKKESFPLTVTSAQKNPTAFYLCASSTHPGTSGSYEQFFGPGTRLTVL.

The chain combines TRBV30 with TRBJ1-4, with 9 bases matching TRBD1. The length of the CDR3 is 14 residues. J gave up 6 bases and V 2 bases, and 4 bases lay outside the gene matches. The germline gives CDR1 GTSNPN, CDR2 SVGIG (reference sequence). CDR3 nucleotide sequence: TGTGCCTGGAGTCGGGGACAGGGATATGAAAAACTGTTTTTT. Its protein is CAWSRGQGYEKLFF.

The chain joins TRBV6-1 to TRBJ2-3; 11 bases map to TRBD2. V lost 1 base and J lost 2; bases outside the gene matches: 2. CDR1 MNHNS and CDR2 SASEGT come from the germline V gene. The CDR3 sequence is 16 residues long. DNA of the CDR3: TGTGCCAGCAGTGAAGGGACTAGCGGGTACACAGATACGCAGTATTTT. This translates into CASSEGTSGYTDTQYF.

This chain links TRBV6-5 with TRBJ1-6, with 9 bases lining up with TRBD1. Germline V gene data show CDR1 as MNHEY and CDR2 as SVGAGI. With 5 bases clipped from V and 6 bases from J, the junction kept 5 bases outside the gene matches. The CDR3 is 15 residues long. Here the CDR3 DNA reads TGTGCCAGCAGTAGACAGGGGGGGGGTAATTCACCCCTCCACTTT. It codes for CASSRQGGGNSPLHF.